This TCR beta chain was sequenced in a study of regulatory T cells in long-lasting Graves disease. Overall study context: Under 3 months of antithyroid drugs had been taken by newly diagnosed Graves' patients.

The table lists this clonotype with many counts. Building of the TCR beta libraries involved iRepertoire HTBI primers and Arm-PCR of CDR3 regions. TCRdb reprocessed the multiplex PCR reads with MiXCR, giving one entry per CDR3 protein. The profile shows 350,000 to 450,000 distinct CDR3 sequences, 15% of them singletons. Time point described: newly diagnosed GD, antithyroid drugs for less than 3 months. The TCR library was prepared using RNA isolated from PBMCs. The data were also submitted as part of a second study, on T cells in Graves' hyperthyroidism and ophthalmopathy.

Sequencing used peripheral blood mononuclear cells (PBMCs), obtained at new diagnosis, from a patient treated with antithyroid drugs. The TCR was taken from a woman aged 30 to 39 with Graves disease.

The CDR3 is CASSPSGPAGVETQYF. As DNA, the CDR3 is TGTGCCAGCTCACCATCCGGGCCAGCGGGAGTTGAGACCCAGTACTTC. The chain carries TRBV18 and TRBJ2-5; 8 nucleotides match TRBD2. Germline V CDR1 and CDR2: KGHSH, LQKENI. The junction had 10 bases not matched to a gene; V was cut back by 2 bases and J by 5 bases. CDR3 length: 16 residues.